A single sample is the source of the 8 T cell receptor beta chains below, sequenced in a study of shared clonotypes between healthy human individuals. Naive CD8 cells lacked CD45RO and underwent positive selection for CCR7, leaving out terminally differentiated effector memory CD45RA+ cells. Sequenced by immunoSEQ multiplex PCR; TCRdb stores in-frame clones only, minus some. This sample has around 610,000 clones, with approximately 96% found just once. The sequenced sample was naive CD8+ T cells sorted from blood. The receptor set was obtained from a woman in her twenties or thirties in good health.

Notes on this clone: Distinct nucleotide sequences in the sample also encode this CDR3. This sequence joins TRBV5-1 and TRBJ1-1, with D perhaps TRBD1 (5 bases). The CDR3 is 14 residues long. CDR1 is SGHRS, CDR2 YFSETQ, per germline. The V end was cut by 0 bases, the J end by 4 bases, with 10 bases between. CDR3 in DNA: TGCGCCAGCAGCTTGGCAGGGTTTGGCACTGAAGCTTTCTTT. Amino acid sequence: CASSLAGFGTEAFF.

Comments on this clone: The same CDR3 can be traced to other DNA sequences in this sample. The chain joins TRBV9 to TRBJ1-1; unclear D gene. The CDR3 has 14 amino acids. Germline V gene data show CDR1 as SGDLS and CDR2 as YYNGEE. V was shortened by 0 bases and J by 5 bases, with 11 bases between the two germline ends. For the CDR3, the DNA is TGTGCCAGCAGCGTAGGAGGGTCGGGGACTGAAGCTTTCTTT. Protein sequence: CASSVGGSGTEAFF.

The J gene is TRBJ2-7, the V gene TRBV13; TRBD1 matches at 8 bases. This CDR3 has 15 amino acids. V dropped 5 bases and J dropped 1; count of bases not matched to a gene: 7. CDR1 PRHDT and CDR2 FYEKMQ come from the germline V gene (reference sequence). The CDR3 loop reads CASSPRGTGSYEQYF. DNA of the CDR3: TGTGCCAGCAGCCCAAGGGGGACAGGTTCCTACGAGCAGTACTTC.

V usage is TRBV14 and J usage is TRBJ2-1; 9 bases align to TRBD2. The germline V gene encodes CDR1 SGHDN and CDR2 FVKESK. This CDR3 contains 15 residues. J was trimmed by 4 bases and V by 3 bases; bases with no gene match: 4. The CDR3 DNA reads as TGTGCCAGCAGCCATGAGCGGGAGGTTTACAATGAGCAGTTCTTC. Protein product: CASSHEREVYNEQFF.

With regard to this clone: The sample carries other DNA sequences with the same CDR3. The chain employs TRBV28 and TRBJ1-5; no reliable D call. The CDR3 loop spans 11 amino acids. Germline lookup yields CDR1 MDHEN and CDR2 SYDVKM. Trimming removed 6 bases from V and 6 bases from J, with 6 bases in between. CDR3 bases: TGTGCCAGCAGCCTCGGTCAGCCCCAGCATTTT. This gives the protein CASSLGQPQHF.

V and J are TRBV27 and TRBJ2-3; D not certain. The germline V and J ends were trimmed by 3 bases and 1 base, with 14 bases remaining between them. This CDR3 region has 16 residues. The germline V gene encodes CDR1 MNHEY and CDR2 SMNVEV (reference sequence). This chain's CDR3 is CASSFYWAERTDTQYF. The CDR3 coding sequence is TGTGCCAGCAGTTTCTATTGGGCGGAGCGCACAGATACGCAGTATTTT.

J is TRBJ2-2 and V is TRBV7-8; 7 bases match TRBD2. Germline V gives CDR1 SGHVS, CDR2 FQNEAQ. The CDR3 runs to 15 residues. Losses at the gene ends were 5 bases for V and 5 bases for J; bases not matched to a gene: 8. The CDR3 is CASSPYGEGTGELFF. DNA for the CDR3: TGTGCCAGCAGCCCTTACGGGGAGGGAACCGGGGAGCTGTTTTTT.

About this clone itself: The same CDR3 can be traced to other DNA sequences in this sample. The chain carries TRBV11-2 and TRBJ2-3, with unresolved D. This CDR3 is 11 amino acids long. Trimming shortened V by 3 bases and J by 2 bases, and 0 bases separated the two germline ends. The germline CDR1 and CDR2 sequences are SGHAT and FQNNGV. This CDR3 is CASSFTDTQYF. The DNA of the CDR3 is TGTGCCAGCAGCTTCACAGATACGCAGTATTTT.